These 18 T cell receptor beta chains were sequenced from one sample in a study of T cells in Graves' hyperthyroidism and ophthalmopathy. The TCR beta CDR3 regions underwent amplification using RNA transcripts as the source. HTBI primers were employed in a first-round RT-PCR of the TCR CDR3. TCRdb re-called the multiplex PCR reads through MiXCR, storing one row per CDR3 protein. The sample holds 750,000 to 950,000 distinct CDR3 sequences; more than 30% are singletons and the top ten take about 9%. The sample consisted of blood. Every receptor here comes from a man younger than 35 with Graves' hyperthyroidism.

Note on this clonotype: The germline gene is not matched at one end of the junction; a read error may be the cause. The chain carries TRBV11-2 and TRBJ1-6, with TRBD1 identical over 7 bases. Germline lookup yields CDR1 SGHAT and CDR2 FQNNGV. This CDR3 is built from 15 residues. CDR3 sequence: CASSLDRAENSPLHF. Here the CDR3 DNA reads TGTGCCAGCAGCCTAGACAGGGCAGAGAATTCACCCCTCCACTTT.

The rearrangement uses TRBV6-5 and TRBJ2-3, with D unclear. V lost 5 bases and J lost 2, with 11 bases in between. Per germline, CDR1 MNHEY and CDR2 SVGAGI. The CDR3 sequence is 14 residues long. CDR3 sequence reads: CASSPVEATDTQYF. CDR3 nucleotides: TGTGCCAGCAGTCCAGTTGAGGCCACAGATACGCAGTATTTT.

The chain links TRBV12-3 or TRBV12-4 to TRBJ1-4; D gene uncertain. Trimming removed 1 base from V and 6 bases from J, with 12 bases in between. The CDR3 has 15 amino acids. CDR3 nucleotide sequence: TGTGCCAGCAGTTTAGAAGCGGACCCCGATGAAAAACTGTTTTTT. It encodes CASSLEADPDEKLFF.

This clonotype was recorded many times. This chain joins TRBV6-5 and TRBJ1-1; the D is unclear. CDR1 MNHEY and CDR2 SVGAGI come from the germline V gene. V lost 6 bases and J lost 4, with 9 bases in between. The CDR3 is 12 residues long. CDR3 in DNA: TGTGCCAGCAGCCAGACGGGCACTGAAGCTTTCTTT. Amino acid sequence: CASSQTGTEAFF.

This chain uses TRBV3-1 with TRBJ1-3; no reliable D call. Germline assignment: CDR1 LGHDT and CDR2 YNNKEL (reference sequence). The CDR3 covers 14 residues. Trimming took off 1 base at V and 4 bases at J, with 8 bases between the two ends. CDR3 nucleotides: TGTGCCAGCAGCCAAGCCCCTAGAGGAAACACCATATATTTT. Amino acids: CASSQAPRGNTIYF.

This chain connects TRBV11-3 to TRBJ1-1, with D perhaps TRBD1 (6 bases). From germline, CDR1 is SGHNT and CDR2 YENEEA. Trimming cost V 2 bases and J 1 base, with 14 bases left between them. The CDR3 spans 16 residues. CDR3 nucleotides: TGTGCCAGCAGCTTAACGGGGTGGGGACAGAACACTGAAGCTTTCTTT. Amino acid sequence: CASSLTGWGQNTEAFF.

The chain recombines TRBV7-3 with TRBJ2-2; TRBD1 might be the D (6 bases). The CDR3 extends over 13 amino acids. Per the germline V gene, CDR1 is SGHTA and CDR2 is FQGTGA. Between the trimmed V and J ends, which lost 6 bases and 6 bases, there was a span of 11 bases. In DNA, the CDR3 is TGTGCCAGCAGATACAGGGTATCCGGGGAGCTGTTTTTT. This codes for CASRYRVSGELFF.

The CDR3 DNA is TGTGCCAGCAGCTTATTAGTTAAGGCCGACGAGCAGTACTTC. It codes for CASSLLVKADEQYF. This chain joins TRBV7-2 and TRBJ2-7; D unresolved. CDR1 and CDR2 (germline): SGHTA, FQGNSA. There are 14 residues in the CDR3. With 2 bases removed from V and 5 bases from J, the gap between germline ends came to 13 bases.

This chain uses TRBV2 with TRBJ1-1; the D gene is possibly TRBD1 (6 bases). Per germline, CDR1 SNHLY and CDR2 FYNNEI. This CDR3 comprises 16 residues. V was shortened by 4 bases and J by 0 bases, with 15 bases between the two germline ends. CDR3 loop: CASSGTASFMNTEAFF. In nucleotides, the CDR3 is TGTGCCAGCAGTGGGACAGCCTCGTTCATGAACACTGAAGCTTTCTTT.

This clonotype was seen many times. This chain links TRBV15 with TRBJ1-3, with D possibly being TRBD1 (5 bases). The V gene's germline CDR1 is LNHNV and CDR2 YYDKDF (reference sequence). V lost 8 bases and J 4 bases, leaving 9 bases between the germline ends. CDR3 length: 12 residues. The CDR3 DNA reads as TGTGCCACCGGACATCCAGGAAACACCATATATTTT. It is translated as CATGHPGNTIYF.

This clonotype was observed a few times. The chain has TRBV9 and TRBJ2-5; unclear D gene. V was pared by 1 base and J by 5 bases, with 15 bases between. This CDR3 spans 15 amino acids. Germline V gene lookup returns CDR1 SGDLS and CDR2 YYNGEE. In DNA form, the CDR3 reads TGTGCCAGCAGCGTAAGTGGGAACTCAATGGAGACCCAGTACTTC. This codes for CASSVSGNSMETQYF.

The chain has TRBV10-3 and TRBJ1-4, with 7 positions matching TRBD1. The CDR3 is 13 residues long. The V gene end was trimmed by 10 bases and the J gene end by 8 bases; junction bases not matched to a gene: 10. Looked up from germline, CDR1 is ENHRY and CDR2 is SYGVKD. The CDR3 sequence is CASNRGSEEKLFF. CDR3 DNA: TGTGCCAGCAACAGGGGTTCGGAGGAAAAACTGTTTTTT.

This clonotype came up many times. The gene calls are TRBV19 and TRBJ1-1; D uncertain. This CDR3 spans 14 amino acids. The germline CDR1 and CDR2 sequences are LNHDA and SQIVND (reference sequence). The V gene lost 6 bases and the J gene lost 3 bases, with 14 bases spanning the gap. CDR3 DNA sequence: TGTGCCAGTAGGGACGGTGGGTTGGACACTGAAGCTTTCTTT. Translating it yields CASRDGGLDTEAFF.

In this sample, this clonotype turned up many times. The V gene is TRBV19, the J gene TRBJ1-5; TRBD1 matches 11 bases. With 4 bases clipped from V and 4 bases from J, the junction kept 6 bases outside the gene matches. From germline, CDR1 is LNHDA and CDR2 SQIVND (reference sequence). The CDR3 extends over 16 amino acids. The CDR3 here is CASSTLGTGGNQPQHF. CDR3 in DNA: TGTGCCAGTAGTACACTAGGGACAGGGGGGAATCAGCCCCAGCATTTT. Drawing the rest from reference TRBV19 and TRBJ1-5, the complete variable domain is DGGITQSPKYLFRKEGQNVTLSCEQNLNHDAMYWYRQDPGQGLRLIYYSQIVNDFQKGDIAEGYSVSREKKESFPLTVTSAQKNPTAFYLCASSTLGTGGNQPQHFGDGTRLSIL.

This clonotype was found many times. This chain links TRBV20-1 with TRBJ1-2, with 7 bases fitting TRBD1. The V gene's germline CDR1 is DFQATT and CDR2 SNEGSKA (reference sequence). CDR3 size: 13 residues. With 6 bases clipped from V and 6 bases from J, the junction kept 10 bases outside the gene matches. The CDR3 sequence: CSARPTGTDGYTF. CDR3 nucleotide sequence: TGCAGTGCCAGACCGACAGGGACTGATGGCTACACCTTC.

Ten or more counts support this clonotype. The chain uses TRBV7-8 and TRBJ1-5; 9 nucleotides agree with TRBD1. The CDR3 extends over 12 amino acids. V was pared by 5 bases and J by 7 bases, with 0 bases of the junction left unmatched. Germline V lookup: CDR1 SGHVS, CDR2 FQNEAQ. The CDR3 protein is CASSDRGQPQHF. The CDR3 bases are TGTGCCAGCAGCGACAGGGGGCAGCCCCAGCATTTT.

To note about this clonotype: No conserved phenylalanine or tryptophan ends this CDR3, so it is likely a read error. The limits of the CDR3 on the DNA are not certain, so only TCRdb's listed CDR3 is given. The chain uses TRBV2 and TRBJ1-1. The germline V gene has CDR1 SNHLY and CDR2 FYNNEI. The CDR3 totals 8 residues, both ends included. The CDR3 loop reads CASSDSAG.

This clonotype came up a few times. This rearrangement joins TRBV10-3 to TRBJ2-7; D unresolved. Looked up from germline, CDR1 is ENHRY and CDR2 is SYGVKD. The CDR3 has 12 amino acids. Trimming stripped 3 bases from V and 2 bases from J, with 5 bases between. CDR3 bases: TGTGCCATCAGTGATGCGGCCTACGAGCAGTACTTC. Amino acids: CAISDAAYEQYF.